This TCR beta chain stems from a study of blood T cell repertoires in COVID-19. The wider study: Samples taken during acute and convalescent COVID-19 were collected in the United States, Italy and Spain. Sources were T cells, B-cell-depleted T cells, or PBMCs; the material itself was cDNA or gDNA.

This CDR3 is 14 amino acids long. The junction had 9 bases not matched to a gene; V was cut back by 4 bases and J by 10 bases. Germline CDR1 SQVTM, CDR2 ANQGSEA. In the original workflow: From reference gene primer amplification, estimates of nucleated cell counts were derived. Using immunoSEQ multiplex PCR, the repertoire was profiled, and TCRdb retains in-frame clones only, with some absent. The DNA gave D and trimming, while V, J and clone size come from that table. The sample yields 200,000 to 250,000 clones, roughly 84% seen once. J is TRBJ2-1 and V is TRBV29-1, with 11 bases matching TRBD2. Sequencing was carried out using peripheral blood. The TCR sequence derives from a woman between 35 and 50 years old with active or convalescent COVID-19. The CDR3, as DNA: TGCAGCGTTGCGTGGGTAGCGGGGGGGCAAGAGCAGTTCTTC. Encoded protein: CSVAWVAGGQEQFF.